A single sample is the source of the 25 T cell receptor beta chains below, sequenced in a study of T-cell reconstitution after alpha-beta-depleted transplantation in children. A TCRbeta library incorporating unique molecular identifiers was prepared. TCRdb reprocessed the PCR reads via MiXCR and lists one record per CDR3 protein. This table has around 600,000 distinct CDR3 sequences, under 30% appearing once. The specimen comprised PBMCs, mostly from graft donor cells, sampled 360 days after TCRalphabeta/CD19-depleted stem cell transplant. Receptor source: a boy younger than two who had a stem cell transplant for acute myeloid leukemia, so the T cells may come from the graft donor.

The rearrangement joins TRBV29-1 to TRBJ1-1; D might be TRBD1 (5 bases). The CDR3 totals 13 residues. Trimming left V 5 bases short and J 4 bases short, with 14 bases between. From germline, CDR1 is SQVTM and CDR2 ANQGSEA. CDR3 in DNA: TGCAGCGTTAGCAGAGGGACGGGCACTGAAGCTTTCTTT. The encoded protein is CSVSRGTGTEAFF. The entire variable domain, with the rest obtained from reference TRBV29-1 and TRBJ1-1, is as follows: SAVISQKPSRDICQRGTSLTIQCQVDSQVTMMFWYRQQPGQSLTLIATANQGSEATYESGFVIDKFPISRPNLTFSTLTVSNMSPEDSSIYLCSVSRGTGTEAFFGQGTRLTVV.

The V and J genes are TRBV15 and TRBJ1-3; TRBD1 agrees at 10 bases. Germline V CDR1 and CDR2: LNHNV, YYDKDF (reference sequence). V lost 0 bases and J lost 3; bases outside the gene matches: 5. The CDR3 has 17 amino acids. The CDR3 nucleotides are TGTGCCACCAGCAGAGATGGGACAGGGGTTTATGGAAACACCATATATTTT. This sequence encodes CATSRDGTGVYGNTIYF.

The chain carries TRBV18 and TRBJ1-1; 9 bases map to TRBD1. Germline loops: CDR1 KGHSH, CDR2 LQKENI. V was pared by 3 bases and J by 1 base, with 3 bases of the junction left unmatched. CDR3 size: 15 residues. CDR3 nucleotides: TGTGCCAGCTCACCCTTGGGACAGGGGAACACTGAAGCTTTCTTT. Its protein product is CASSPLGQGNTEAFF.

This clonotype was seen only a few times. The rearrangement joins TRBV20-1 to TRBJ1-6; D remains ambiguous. Trimming stripped 0 bases from V and 7 bases from J, with 13 bases between. Germline CDR1 reads DFQATT; CDR2 reads SNEGSKA (reference sequence). This CDR3 contains 15 residues. CDR3 nucleotides: TGCAGTGCTAGAGATCTGGAGGGTAGGAATTCACCCCTCCACTTT. Its translation is CSARDLEGRNSPLHF.

This clonotype was picked up many times. The chain combines TRBV12-3 or TRBV12-4 with TRBJ1-2; 9 nucleotides match TRBD1. The trim removed 5 bases at V and 7 bases at J, leaving 11 bases unmatched. The CDR3 extends over 15 amino acids. The CDR3 sequence is CASSNPNRGRLGYTF. The CDR3 DNA follows: TGTGCCAGCAGTAACCCAAACAGGGGGCGTCTTGGCTACACCTTC.

This clonotype was seen a few times. This sequence joins TRBV12-3 or TRBV12-4 and TRBJ2-5; 8 bases line up with TRBD2. Trimming cost V 3 bases and J 5 bases; bases outside gene matches: 5. This CDR3 is 14 amino acids long. In nucleotides, the CDR3 is TGTGCCAGCAGTTTGCTGAGGACTAGCGAGACCCAGTACTTC. It specifies CASSLLRTSETQYF.

There are many counts of this clonotype. V and J are TRBV4-3 and TRBJ1-3; D call uncertain. Germline V lookup: CDR1 LGHNA, CDR2 YSLEER. V was pared by 4 bases and J by 1 base, with 5 bases between. This CDR3 is built from 13 residues. CDR3 DNA sequence: TGCGCCAGCAGCCGTATATCTGGAAACACCATATATTTT. Translating gives CASSRISGNTIYF.

This chain links TRBV12-3 or TRBV12-4 with TRBJ2-1, with 7 bases identical to TRBD2. Trimming at V came to 3 bases and at J to 0 bases, leaving 8 bases not matched to a gene. CDR3 length: 17 residues. The CDR3 reads CASSLGGISVSYNEQFF. The CDR3, as DNA: TGTGCCAGCAGTTTGGGGGGGATTAGCGTCTCCTACAATGAGCAGTTCTTC.

This chain connects TRBV7-2 to TRBJ2-3; 11 bases are a match to TRBD2. V lost 5 bases, J lost 3 bases, and 4 bases stayed unmatched. The CDR3 is made up of 15 amino acids. Germline loops: CDR1 SGHTA, CDR2 FQGNSA. Here the CDR3 reads CASSISGGGTDTQYF. CDR3 coding DNA: TGTGCCAGCAGCATTAGCGGGGGGGGGACAGATACGCAGTATTTT.

Many counts were recorded for this clonotype. The rearrangement links TRBV7-9 to TRBJ2-7; the D gene is possibly TRBD1 (6 bases). This CDR3 contains 12 residues. Germline CDR1 is SEHNR and CDR2 is FQNEAQ (reference sequence). Trimming removed 5 bases at V and 11 bases at J, with 16 bases between. CDR3 region: CASSLGDNLEYF. The CDR3 nucleotides are TGTGCCAGCAGCCTAGGGGACAATTTGGAGTACTTC.

This rearrangement joins TRBV5-5 to TRBJ2-1, with unresolved D. Germline lookup yields CDR1 SGHKS and CDR2 YYEKEE (reference sequence). The ends were cut back, 4 bases at V and 0 bases at J, with 14 bases in the middle. This CDR3 comprises 16 residues. The CDR3 loop is CASSPIFPSSYNEQFF. The CDR3 region has the DNA TGTGCCAGCAGCCCCATCTTTCCTAGCTCCTACAATGAGCAGTTCTTC.

This clonotype was seen many times. The chain employs TRBV9 and TRBJ2-1; 12 positions match TRBD2. V dropped 4 bases and J dropped 5; count of bases not matched to a gene: 10. This CDR3 region has 17 residues. Germline assignment: CDR1 SGDLS and CDR2 YYNGEE. The chain's CDR3 is CASSPRMRLAGDNEQFF. The CDR3 DNA sequence: TGTGCCAGCAGCCCGCGTATGCGACTAGCGGGGGACAATGAGCAGTTCTTC.

This clonotype has more than one count but fewer than ten. The CDR3 region is CASSQSWSEQFF. As DNA, the CDR3 is TGCGCCAGCAGCCAGAGCTGGAGTGAGCAGTTCTTC. V is TRBV4-3 and J is TRBJ2-1, with D unresolved. This CDR3 comprises 12 residues. Between the trimmed V and J ends, which lost 3 bases and 9 bases, there was a span of 9 bases. Germline loops: CDR1 LGHNA, CDR2 YSLEER.

This clonotype was detected ten times or more. V is TRBV12-3 or TRBV12-4 and J is TRBJ2-1; TRBD1 might be the D (6 bases). V was shortened by 2 bases and J by 8 bases, with 10 bases between the two germline ends. The CDR3 has 13 residues. Written as DNA, the CDR3 is TGTGCCAGCAGTTTAACAGGGAAGGATGAGCAGTTCTTC. This gives the protein CASSLTGKDEQFF.

V and J are TRBV5-1 and TRBJ2-5; D is possibly TRBD1 (6 bases). The V gene's germline CDR1 is SGHRS and CDR2 YFSETQ. V gave up 3 bases and J gave up 4 bases, with 16 bases separating them. This CDR3 has 15 residues. CDR3 amino acids: CASSWETGPPETQYF. In DNA, the CDR3 is TGCGCCAGCAGCTGGGAGACAGGCCCTCCAGAGACCCAGTACTTC.

J is TRBJ2-7 and V is TRBV28, with D possibly being TRBD1 (5 bases). Germline CDR1 is MDHEN and CDR2 is SYDVKM. Deletions cut 1 base from V and 3 bases from J, with 16 bases between. The CDR3 extends over 16 amino acids. The DNA for the CDR3 is TGTGCCAGCAGTTTATCCCAAAGACAGTCCTACTACGAGCAGTACGTC. This codes for CASSLSQRQSYYEQYV.

The chain has TRBV10-3 and TRBJ1-1, with D possibly matching TRBD1 (5 bases). The CDR3 is made up of 11 amino acids. The germline V gene encodes CDR1 ENHRY and CDR2 SYGVKD. The CDR3 sequence: CAAGMNTEAFF. CDR3 sequence (DNA): TGTGCTGCAGGGATGAACACTGAAGCTTTCTTT.

The CDR3 DNA reads TGTGCCAGCCGCCTTGACATTTTTTCCTACAATGAGCAGTTCTTC. Protein: CASRLDIFSYNEQFF. J is TRBJ2-1 and V is TRBV6-4, with D uncertain. The CDR3 is made up of 15 amino acids. Germline CDR1 reads MRHNA; CDR2 reads SNTAGT. V gave up 8 bases and J gave up 1 base, with 15 bases separating them.

In its sample, this clonotype was seen many times. J is TRBJ2-1 and V is TRBV18; no clear D. Trimming removed 4 bases from V and 2 bases from J, with 15 bases in between. The germline V gene encodes CDR1 KGHSH and CDR2 LQKENI. The CDR3 runs to 16 residues. Written as DNA, the CDR3 is TGTGCCAGCTCACAGGACCTCTCTCGCCCCTACAATGAGCAGTTCTTC. This gives the protein CASSQDLSRPYNEQFF.

The CDR3 loop is CASSPLKGEQFF. Written as DNA, the CDR3 is TGTGCCAGCAGCCCCCTGAAAGGGGAGCAGTTCTTC. The V call is TRBV7-9, the J call TRBJ2-1; no reliable D call. Looked up from germline, CDR1 is SEHNR and CDR2 is FQNEAQ (reference sequence). Trimming left V 5 bases short and J 10 bases short, with 12 bases between. The CDR3 has 12 residues.

The chain links TRBV4-2 to TRBJ2-2; 7 bases match TRBD2. Germline CDR1 LGHNA, CDR2 YNFKEQ. After removal of 4 bases from V and 8 bases from J, the junction contained 4 bases not matched to a gene. The CDR3 spans 13 residues. For the CDR3, the DNA is TGTGCCAGCAGCCCGAGCGGGGAGGGGGAGCTGTTTTTT. Protein: CASSPSGEGELFF.

The table lists this clonotype with a few counts. The chain carries TRBV5-6 and TRBJ2-3, with D hard to call. Between the trimmed V and J ends, which lost 0 bases and 1 base, there was a span of 9 bases. Germline V gene data show CDR1 as SGHDT and CDR2 as YYEEEE. CDR3 size: 15 residues. CDR3 nucleotide sequence: TGTGCCAGCAGCTTGGGGTATGGGGGCACAGATACGCAGTATTTT. Protein sequence: CASSLGYGGTDTQYF. Drawing the rest from reference TRBV5-6 and TRBJ2-3, the complete variable domain is DAGVTQSPTHLIKTRGQQVTLRCSPKSGHDTVSWYQQALGQGPQFIFQYYEEEERQRGNFPDRFSGHQFPNYSSELNVNALLLGDSALYLCASSLGYGGTDTQYFGPGTRLTVL.

This sequence joins TRBV6-5 and TRBJ2-7; 7 bases fit TRBD1. In germline, CDR1 is MNHEY, CDR2 SVGAGI. The length of the CDR3 is 15 residues. V lost 2 bases to trimming and J lost 5 bases; unmatched junction nucleotides: 9. The CDR3 reads CASSYRRRQGDEQYF. The DNA of the CDR3 is TGTGCCAGCAGTTACAGGAGGCGACAGGGCGACGAGCAGTACTTC.

V is TRBV12-3 or TRBV12-4 and J is TRBJ2-7; D might be TRBD1 (6 bases). This CDR3 comprises 16 residues. V was cut by 5 bases and J by 3 bases, with 20 bases left in between. The CDR3 reads CASSGTHVHRYYEQYF. In DNA, the CDR3 is TGTGCCAGCAGTGGGACACACGTCCACCGCTACTACGAGCAGTACTTC.

This clonotype was observed a handful of times. In DNA form, the CDR3 reads TGTGCCAGCTCACTGGACGTAGGGGACGAGCAGTACTTC. Translated: CASSLDVGDEQYF. V gene TRBV18 combines with J gene TRBJ2-7; tentative D call: TRBD1 (5 bases). The CDR3 is 13 amino acids. Germline CDR1 reads KGHSH; CDR2 reads LQKENI. V dropped 4 bases and J dropped 5 bases, with 12 bases sitting between them.